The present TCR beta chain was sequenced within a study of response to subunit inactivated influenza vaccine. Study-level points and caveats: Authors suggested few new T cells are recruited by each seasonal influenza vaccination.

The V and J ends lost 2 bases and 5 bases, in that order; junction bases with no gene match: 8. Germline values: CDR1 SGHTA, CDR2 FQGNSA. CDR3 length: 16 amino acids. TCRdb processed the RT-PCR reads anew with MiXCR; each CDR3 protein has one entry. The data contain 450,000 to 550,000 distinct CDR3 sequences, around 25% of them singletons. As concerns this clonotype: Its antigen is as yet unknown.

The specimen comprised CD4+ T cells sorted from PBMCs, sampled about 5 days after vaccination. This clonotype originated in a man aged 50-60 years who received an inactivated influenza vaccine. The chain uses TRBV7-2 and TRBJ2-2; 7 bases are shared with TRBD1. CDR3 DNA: TGTGCCAGCAGCTTAAGGGCAGGGGGTAATACCGGGGAGCTGTTTTTT. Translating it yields CASSLRAGGNTGELFF.